This T cell receptor (beta chain) appears in the sequencing data of a study of blood T cell repertoires in COVID-19 (dated by TCRdb to between 2020 and 2021). Study-level background: Samples from collaborators originated in the United States, Italy and Spain and spanned both the acute and convalescent phases of COVID-19. The material from the prospective study consisted of cDNA or gDNA derived from T cells, B-cell-depleted T cells, or PBMCs. The dataset comprised deeply sampled blood TCRbeta repertoires from subjects exposed to, actively infected with, or recovered from COVID-19. The repertoires were made available in a free public database intended to serve as a resource for research on the immune response to SARS-CoV-2. The samples were drawn from two sources: the first 160 participants of the ongoing ImmuneRACE study, and 1,254 subjects contributed by 6 global collaborators. Sample metadata almost always included a de-identified subject ID, COVID-19 status, age in years and sex. Where available, HLA class I and class II types were obtained from metadata supplied by the sample provider rather than from assay-based typing.

Points the paper makes about the study in general: The amount of clinical and demographic metadata varied by source and participant and was provided uncurated.

For this clone: Its antigen is unknown. No base-level quality is on record; no much larger clone is a single base apart.

Collaborating institutions collected whole blood in K2EDTA tubes following their own protocols. For TCRbeta analysis, collaborator samples were shipped as frozen whole blood, as isolated PBMCs, or as DNA extracted from either sample type. TCRbeta CDR3 regions were amplified from genomic DNA using the immunoSEQ Assay, a bias-controlled multiplex PCR. In the paper's pipeline: Within the assay, amplification of reference gene primers was used to estimate how many nucleated cells each sample contained. Sequence reads were collapsed and filtered to measure the absolute abundance of every unique TCRbeta CDR3 rearrangement. For each sample, productive Simpson clonality was calculated as the square root of Simpson's diversity index across productive rearrangements. TCRdb holds this immuneACCESS table with in-frame rearrangements only. Some clones are missing; in checked studies, unresolved V genes explain under half, and the rest has no known cause. V and J calls and clone size are given by that table; D and trimming were obtained from the DNA. In this sample the table shows approximately 670,000 clones, 85% to 90% of which occur a single time. The ten largest clones add up to under 0.3% of the sample.

Reading the germline V gene gives CDR1 MNHEY and CDR2 SVGAGI. Relative to germline, V is 2 bases shorter and J is 2 bases shorter, with 6 bases between their ends. Spanning cysteine to phenylalanine, the CDR3 consists of 13 amino acids. Here the CDR3 DNA is all that survives: 39 bases in frame from base 1. Sequencing was carried out using peripheral blood. Recombination connected TRBV6-5 to TRBJ1-1; the D gene cannot be resolved reliably. This clonotype originated in a woman in her late teens or twenties with acute or convalescent COVID-19. The DNA sequence is TGTGCCAGCAGTTACGGTAGTAACACTGAAGCTTTCTTT. Translated, it gives CASSYGSNTEAFF.